This is a list of T cell receptor beta chains from one sample in a study of OX40 agonist ivuxolimab in advanced cancers. TCRdb's copy holds only in-frame clones and misses some; the assay was immunoSEQ multiplex PCR. This sample has tens of thousands of clones, with about 88% found just once. The sequenced sample was CD4+ or CD8+ T cells sorted from blood, obtained in a trial of the OX40 agonist ivuxolimab. The receptors shown here come from an adult with an advanced solid tumor such as melanoma, head and neck, liver or kidney cancer. Each CDR3 is given with its conserved first and last residue.

CDR3	V	J
CASSERGVGSNQPQHF	TRBV6-1	TRBJ1-5
CASSQASVSNEKLFF	TRBV4-1	TRBJ1-4
CASKSRGRGVYEQYF	TRBV10-2	TRBJ2-7
CASSGGTRGETQYF	TRBV19	TRBJ2-5
CASSDPGQGSREQYF	TRBV6-6	TRBJ2-7
CATSSKPGEAADTQYF	TRBV15	TRBJ2-3
CASSRQARGYTF	TRBV28	TRBJ1-2
CASSGPGDTDTQYF	TRBV5-8	TRBJ2-3
CASSQDGNYGYTF	TRBV7-9	TRBJ1-2
CASSDMMEAHGYTF	TRBV2	TRBJ1-2
CASSFWGRQETQYF	TRBV5-1	TRBJ2-5
CASGTQNMGNEQFF	TRBV5-1	TRBJ2-1